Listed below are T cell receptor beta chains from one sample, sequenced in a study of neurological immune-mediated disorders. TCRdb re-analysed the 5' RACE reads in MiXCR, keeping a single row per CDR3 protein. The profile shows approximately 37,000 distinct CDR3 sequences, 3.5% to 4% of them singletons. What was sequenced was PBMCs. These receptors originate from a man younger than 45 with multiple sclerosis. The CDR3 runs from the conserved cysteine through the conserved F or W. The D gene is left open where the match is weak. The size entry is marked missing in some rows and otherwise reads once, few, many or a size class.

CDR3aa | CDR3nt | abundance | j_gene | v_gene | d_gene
CASKKGTGVVTEAFF | TGCGCCAGCAAAAAAGGGACAGGGGTCGTCACTGAAGCTTTCTTT | - | TRBJ1-1 | TRBV5-1 | TRBD1
CASSLEGSGAAFF | TGTGCCAGCAGCTTAGAAGGGTCAGGGGCCGCTTTCTTT | many | TRBJ1-1 | TRBV7-9 | -
CASSLRGPPYEQYF | TGTGCCAGCAGCCTCCGGGGACCACCCTACGAGCAGTACTTC | - | TRBJ2-7 | TRBV6-5 | -
CASSLAGRGLNTEAFF | TGCGCCAGCAGCCTGGCGGGCAGGGGGTTGAACACTGAAGCTTTCTTT | - | TRBJ1-1 | TRBV4-1 | TRBD1
CAAPGPQHF | TGTGCCGCCCCAGGGCCCCAGCATTTT | - | TRBJ1-5 | TRBV19 | -
CSGGRETQYF | TGCAGCGGGGGAAGAGAGACCCAGTACTTC | few | TRBJ2-5 | TRBV29-1 | -
CASSLRAALFF | TGTGCCAGCAGCTTGCGGGCAGCTCTGTTCTTC | many | TRBJ2-1 | TRBV5-8 | -
CASSMDRGSETQYF | TGTGCTAGCAGCATGGACAGGGGTTCGGAGACCCAGTACTTC | many | TRBJ2-5 | TRBV7-7 | TRBD1
CSVVQATEAFF | TGCAGCGTTGTCCAGGCCACTGAAGCTTTCTTT | many | TRBJ1-1 | TRBV29-1 | -
CSARVPIGRGEADTQYF | TGCAGTGCTAGAGTCCCCATAGGGCGGGGGGAGGCAGATACGCAGTATTTT | few | TRBJ2-3 | TRBV20-1 | TRBD2